The 31 T cell receptor beta chains below come from one sample, sequenced in a study of OX40 agonist ivuxolimab in advanced cancers. Profiled with immunoSEQ multiplex PCR; TCRdb holds only in-frame clones, not every one. The table includes roughly 68,000 clones, roughly 89% detected once. The specimen comprised CD4+ or CD8+ T cells sorted from blood, sampled in a trial of the OX40 agonist ivuxolimab. The origin of the receptors is an adult with an advanced solid tumor such as melanoma, head and neck, liver or kidney cancer.

The chain links TRBV18 to TRBJ2-1; TRBD2 might be the D (6 bases). Germline loops: CDR1 KGHSH, CDR2 LQKENI. The V gene lost 2 bases and the J gene lost 5 bases, with 7 bases spanning the gap. This CDR3 is built from 13 residues. CDR3 nucleotide sequence: TGTGCCAGCTCACCAGCGGGGAACAATGAGCAGTTCTTC. Translation gives CASSPAGNNEQFF. The full variable domain, completed using reference TRBV18 and TRBJ2-1, is NAGVMQNPRHLVRRRGQEARLRCSPMKGHSHVYWYRQLPEEGLKFMVYLQKENIIDESGMPKERFSAEFPKEGPSILRIQQVVRGDSAAYFCASSPAGNNEQFFGPGTRLTVL.

The rearrangement joins TRBV11-2 to TRBJ2-7; D not certain. The length of the CDR3 is 11 residues. Germline CDR1 reads SGHAT; CDR2 reads FQNNGV. Trimming pared 7 bases from V and 7 bases from J, leaving 11 bases between. The CDR3 sequence is CASTSAWEQYF. CDR3 nucleotide sequence: TGTGCCAGCACCTCTGCCTGGGAGCAGTACTTC. The entire variable domain, with the rest obtained from reference TRBV11-2 and TRBJ2-7, is as follows: EAGVAQSPRYKIIEKRQSVAFWCNPISGHATLYWYQQILGQGPKLLIQFQNNGVVDDSQLPKDRFSAERLKGVDSTLKIQPAKLEDSAVYLCASTSAWEQYFGPGTRLTVT.

This clone was detected only once. The chain links TRBV30 to TRBJ1-6; possible D gene TRBD1, 5 bases. The CDR3 extends over 16 amino acids. The V end lost 4 bases, the J end lost 0 bases, and 13 bases lay between the germline ends. Per germline, CDR1 GTSNPN and CDR2 SVGIG (reference sequence). The CDR3 bases are TGTGCCTGGACCGGGACCTTCAGCTCCTATAATTCACCCCTCCACTTT. It yields the protein CAWTGTFSSYNSPLHF.

This clone has a single count. The rearrangement joins TRBV18 to TRBJ2-2, with D possibly called TRBD1 or TRBD2 (6 bases each). This CDR3 is 15 amino acids long. Per the germline V gene, CDR1 is KGHSH and CDR2 is LQKENI. V was clipped by 4 bases and J by 0 bases, with 9 bases between them. The CDR3 here is CASSRGGPNTGELFF. The DNA of the CDR3 is TGTGCCAGCTCACGAGGGGGGCCGAACACCGGGGAGCTGTTTTTT.

The chain is built from TRBV19 and TRBJ2-7, with D perhaps matching TRBD1 or TRBD2 (5 bases each). This CDR3 is 13 amino acids long. Deletions cut 5 bases from V and 7 bases from J, with 15 bases between. CDR1 LNHDA and CDR2 SQIVND come from the germline V gene (reference sequence). The CDR3 here is CASSARGSEEQYF. CDR3 nucleotide sequence: TGTGCCAGTAGTGCGAGGGGATCGGAAGAGCAGTACTTC.

The chain links TRBV10-3 to TRBJ2-1, with 9 bases fitting TRBD1. The CDR3 contains 14 residues. CDR1 and CDR2 from the germline V gene are ENHRY and SYGVKD. V shed 6 bases, J shed 6 bases, and the junction held 6 bases outside the gene matches. The CDR3 DNA reads TGTGCCATCAGAGGGACAGGGAGAGGCAATGAGCAGTTCTTC. Amino acids: CAIRGTGRGNEQFF.

This chain joins TRBV12-5 and TRBJ2-7; TRBD2 is a possible D gene (6 bases). Germline CDR1 reads LGHNT; CDR2 reads FRNRAP. The ends were cut back, 6 bases at V and 7 bases at J, with 10 bases in the middle. CDR3 length equals 11 residues. CDR3 in DNA: TGTGCTAGTGGACTAAGCGGGGAGCAGTACTTC. It yields the protein CASGLSGEQYF.

The V and J genes are TRBV9 and TRBJ1-3; the match to TRBD1 covers 7 bases. Germline CDR1 is SGDLS and CDR2 is YYNGEE. The CDR3 extends over 14 amino acids. V was clipped by 3 bases and J by 2 bases; unmatched bases: 2. The CDR3 DNA reads TGTGCCAGCAGCGCGGGGACAGCTGGAAACACCATATATTTT. Translated, it gives CASSAGTAGNTIYF.

In this sample, this clone turned up once. V is TRBV25-1 and J is TRBJ1-1; possible D gene TRBD1, 5 bases. Between the trimmed V and J ends, which lost 8 bases and 1 base, there was a span of 11 bases. CDR1 is MGHDK, CDR2 SYGVNS, per germline. This CDR3 spans 13 amino acids. The CDR3 sequence is CASSIDRNTEAFF. In DNA form, the CDR3 reads TGTGCCAGCTCAATTGACAGGAACACTGAAGCTTTCTTT.

The CDR3 region has the DNA TGTGCCAGCAGCTTGGGGGCGGCCTTGACCGAGCAGTTCTTC. Translation: CASSLGAALTEQFF. V is TRBV7-2 and J is TRBJ2-1, with a weak D call TRBD1 (6 bases). CDR3 length: 14 residues. Germline V CDR1 and CDR2: SGHTA, FQGNSA. The V and J ends lost 3 bases and 10 bases respectively, with 16 bases between them.

This chain connects TRBV4-3 to TRBJ2-1; TRBD2 aligns across 8 bases. Losses at the gene ends were 1 base for V and 2 bases for J; bases not matched to a gene: 4. Germline CDR1 and CDR2: LGHNA and YSLEER. This CDR3 comprises 16 residues. CDR3 loop: CASSQGAGGPYNEQFF. DNA of the CDR3: TGCGCCAGCAGCCAAGGCGCGGGGGGCCCCTACAATGAGCAGTTCTTC.

J is TRBJ1-5 and V is TRBV18, with D possibly matching TRBD1 (5 bases). This CDR3 contains 16 residues. Germline-derived CDR1 and CDR2 are KGHSH and LQKENI. V was clipped by 3 bases and J by 7 bases, with 19 bases between them. The DNA of the CDR3 is TGTGCCAGCTCACCGGGGAGGGGAGGGCGCGAACAGCCCCAGCATTTT. Its protein product is CASSPGRGGREQPQHF. Based on the CDR3 plus reference TRBV18 and TRBJ1-5, the full variable domain is NAGVMQNPRHLVRRRGQEARLRCSPMKGHSHVYWYRQLPEEGLKFMVYLQKENIIDESGMPKERFSAEFPKEGPSILRIQQVVRGDSAAYFCASSPGRGGREQPQHFGDGTRLSIL.

The chain employs TRBV7-2 and TRBJ2-1; D uncertain. Between the trimmed V and J ends, which lost 1 base and 9 bases, there was a span of 13 bases. This CDR3 is built from 14 residues. Germline loops: CDR1 SGHTA, CDR2 FQGNSA. CDR3 sequence (DNA): TGTGCCAGCAGCTTAGAGGGCAAGACGCGTGAGCAGTTCTTC. Amino acids: CASSLEGKTREQFF.

The rearrangement uses TRBV6-6 and TRBJ1-1, with TRBD1 identical over 9 bases. CDR3 size: 15 residues. Trimming took 2 bases from V and 1 from J; bases not matched to a gene: 2. Germline lookup yields CDR1 MNHNY and CDR2 SVGAGI (reference sequence). The CDR3 reads CASSYDRGSNTEAFF. The CDR3 bases are TGTGCCAGCAGTTACGACAGGGGGTCGAACACTGAAGCTTTCTTT.

The chain combines TRBV27 with TRBJ2-1; TRBD2 aligns across 8 bases. The CDR3 contains 14 residues. CDR1 is MNHEY, CDR2 SMNVEV, per germline (reference sequence). With 6 bases clipped from V and 8 bases from J, the junction kept 9 bases outside the gene matches. The CDR3 spells CASSRLAKADEQFF. CDR3 DNA sequence: TGTGCCAGCAGCCGACTAGCGAAGGCGGATGAGCAGTTCTTC.

This clone was seen a single time. The chain carries TRBV19 and TRBJ2-3; possibly TRBD1 for D (7 bases). Germline CDR1 and CDR2: LNHDA and SQIVND (reference sequence). V lost 6 bases to trimming and J lost 4 bases, with 14 bases between them. CDR3 length: 14 residues. Here the CDR3 DNA reads TGTGCCAGTAGGCCCAGGGGGGAGGCAGATACGCAGTATTTT. Translated, it gives CASRPRGEADTQYF.

The chain couples TRBV27 to TRBJ2-1; 9 nucleotides match TRBD2. Looked up from germline, CDR1 is MNHEY and CDR2 is SMNVEV (reference sequence). Trimming took 5 bases from V and 9 from J; bases not matched to a gene: 11. The CDR3 extends over 15 amino acids. Here the CDR3 DNA reads TGTGCCAGCAGTCCATCCGGGACTAGCAGGGGTGAGCAGTTCTTC. Residues: CASSPSGTSRGEQFF.

A single count supports this clone. This rearrangement joins TRBV5-4 to TRBJ2-4; D is perhaps TRBD1 (5 bases). V was trimmed by 3 bases and J by 0 bases, leaving 13 bases between them. Looked up from germline, CDR1 is SGHNT and CDR2 is YYREEE (reference sequence). This CDR3 has 16 residues. CDR3 in DNA: TGTGCCAGCAGCTCCTCCAAGACAGTAGCCAAAAACATTCAGTACTTC. As protein: CASSSSKTVAKNIQYF.

This chain connects TRBV7-2 to TRBJ2-7; D gene uncertain. Germline loops: CDR1 SGHTA, CDR2 FQGNSA. Trimming pared 1 base from V and 5 bases from J, leaving 9 bases between. The CDR3 sequence is 13 residues long. The CDR3 coding sequence is TGTGCCAGCAGCTTAGGCCCAGCGAACGAGCAGTACTTC. Protein sequence: CASSLGPANEQYF.

The J gene is TRBJ2-6, the V gene TRBV7-3; 7 bases fit TRBD1. The CDR3 consists of 15 residues. Germline values: CDR1 SGHTA, CDR2 FQGTGA. V lost 4 bases, J lost 0 bases, and 0 bases stayed unmatched. Written as DNA, the CDR3 is TGTGCCAGCAGCTCAGGGGGCTCTGGGGCCAACGTCCTGACTTTC. Amino acid sequence: CASSSGGSGANVLTF. Variable domain in full (rest from reference TRBV7-3 and TRBJ2-6): GAGVSQTPSNKVTEKGKYVELRCDPISGHTALYWYRQSLGQGPEFLIYFQGTGAADDSGLPNDRFFAVRPEGSVSTLKIQRTERGDSAVYLCASSSGGSGANVLTFGAGSRLTVL.

This clone was recorded once. The chain has TRBV6-1 and TRBJ1-2; D gene unclear. This CDR3 spans 13 amino acids. CDR1 MNHNS and CDR2 SASEGT come from the germline V gene. Trimming took 2 bases from V and 14 from J, leaving 18 bases between them. CDR3 protein: CASSENIAAVTTF. The DNA for the CDR3 is TGTGCCAGCAGTGAAAACATCGCGGCAGTGACAACCTTC.

This clone has just one count. CDR3 coding DNA: TGTGCCAGCAGATCCACAGGGAACACTGAAGCTTTCTTT. The encoded protein is CASRSTGNTEAFF. This chain links TRBV6-5 with TRBJ1-1; TRBD1 is a possible D gene (5 bases). The V end was cut by 6 bases, the J end by 1 base, with 9 bases between. CDR3 length equals 13 residues. Germline CDR1 MNHEY, CDR2 SVGAGI.

This clone was seen more than once but under ten times. Other DNA sequences in the same sample also yield this CDR3. The chain links TRBV5-5 to TRBJ1-3; D is unclear. The CDR3 is 15 amino acids. Trimming removed 5 bases from V and 4 bases from J, with 16 bases in between. Germline lookup yields CDR1 SGHKS and CDR2 YYEKEE (reference sequence). The CDR3: CASRLGLSSGNTIYF. CDR3 DNA: TGTGCCAGCAGGCTCGGTCTTTCAAGCGGAAACACCATATATTTT.

The rearrangement uses TRBV7-9 and TRBJ1-1, with unresolved D. This CDR3 has 10 residues. In germline, CDR1 is SEHNR, CDR2 FQNEAQ (reference sequence). Trimming cost V 5 bases and J 11 bases, with 9 bases left between them. The CDR3 nucleotides are TGTGCCAGCAGCACACTAACGGCTTTCTTT. It specifies CASSTLTAFF.

The chain couples TRBV4-3 to TRBJ2-7; no definite D call. This CDR3 contains 14 residues. Germline assignment: CDR1 LGHNA and CDR2 YSLEER. Trimming stripped 1 base from V and 1 base from J, with 8 bases between. Here the CDR3 DNA reads TGCGCCAGCAGCCAAGGGTGGGGATCCTACGAGCAGTACTTC. Translating gives CASSQGWGSYEQYF.

This clone was seen a few times. The gene calls are TRBV6-5 and TRBJ1-1, with TRBD1 matching 8 bases. The CDR3 covers 11 residues. Per germline, CDR1 MNHEY and CDR2 SVGAGI. J gave up 8 bases and V 8 bases, and 4 bases lay outside the gene matches. CDR3 in amino acids: CASGQGPEAFF. For the CDR3, the DNA is TGTGCCAGCGGACAGGGACCCGAAGCTTTCTTT.

V gene TRBV10-3 combines with J gene TRBJ1-2; D call uncertain. Looked up from germline, CDR1 is ENHRY and CDR2 is SYGVKD. Trimming took off 10 bases at V and 4 bases at J, with 19 bases between the two ends. The CDR3 totals 14 residues. The CDR3 DNA sequence: TGTGCCACGACCCCCAACCACTTGCTCTATGGCTACACCTTC. Translating it yields CATTPNHLLYGYTF.

The rearrangement uses TRBV6-1 and TRBJ1-2; D is undetermined. V was shortened by 7 bases and J by 3 bases, with 9 bases between the two germline ends. This CDR3 region has 12 residues. Per the germline V gene, CDR1 is MNHNS and CDR2 is SASEGT. The CDR3: CASTATYYGYTF. CDR3 coding DNA: TGTGCCAGCACTGCCACGTACTATGGCTACACCTTC.

This rearrangement joins TRBV15 to TRBJ2-5; either TRBD1 or TRBD2 may supply D (6 bases each). The CDR3 covers 17 residues. Deletions cut 0 bases from V and 4 bases from J, with 18 bases between. Germline assignment: CDR1 LNHNV and CDR2 YYDKDF (reference sequence). DNA of the CDR3: TGTGCCACCAGCAGAGATGGGGTTGGGGGGCGAACAGAGACCCAGTACTTC. Amino acids: CATSRDGVGGRTETQYF.

The rearrangement joins TRBV5-1 to TRBJ1-1, with 7 bases that match TRBD1. This CDR3 region has 15 residues. Trimming cost V 6 bases and J 6 bases; bases outside gene matches: 14. Germline V lookup: CDR1 SGHRS, CDR2 YFSETQ. Written as DNA, the CDR3 is TGCGCCAGCACCGTCGGGGGACAGTCGTTGTCTGAAGCTTTCTTT. Its translation: CASTVGGQSLSEAFF.

The chain is built from TRBV6-1 and TRBJ1-1, with D possibly matching TRBD1 (6 bases). V lost 6 bases and J 1 base, leaving 9 bases between the germline ends. This CDR3 has 13 residues. CDR1 is MNHNS, CDR2 SASEGT, per germline. The CDR3 loop reads CASSSGQNTEAFF. The CDR3, as DNA: TGTGCCAGCAGCTCGGGACAGAACACTGAAGCTTTCTTT.